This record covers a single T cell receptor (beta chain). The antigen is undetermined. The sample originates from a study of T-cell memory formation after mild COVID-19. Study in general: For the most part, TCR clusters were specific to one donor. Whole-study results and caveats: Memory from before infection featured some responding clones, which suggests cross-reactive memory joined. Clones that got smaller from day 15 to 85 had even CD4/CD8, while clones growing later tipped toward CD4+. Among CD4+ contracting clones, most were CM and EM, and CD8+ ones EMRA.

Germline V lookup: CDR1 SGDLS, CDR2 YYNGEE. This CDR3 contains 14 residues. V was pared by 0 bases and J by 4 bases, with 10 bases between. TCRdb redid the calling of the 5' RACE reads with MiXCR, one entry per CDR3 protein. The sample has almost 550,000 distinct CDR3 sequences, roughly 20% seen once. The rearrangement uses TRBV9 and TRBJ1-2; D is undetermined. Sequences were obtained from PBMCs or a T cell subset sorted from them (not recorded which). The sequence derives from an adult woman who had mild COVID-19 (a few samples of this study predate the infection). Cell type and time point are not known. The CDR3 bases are TGTGCCAGCAGCGTAGAAGAGGTCGGCTATGGCTACACCTTC. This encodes CASSVEEVGYGYTF.